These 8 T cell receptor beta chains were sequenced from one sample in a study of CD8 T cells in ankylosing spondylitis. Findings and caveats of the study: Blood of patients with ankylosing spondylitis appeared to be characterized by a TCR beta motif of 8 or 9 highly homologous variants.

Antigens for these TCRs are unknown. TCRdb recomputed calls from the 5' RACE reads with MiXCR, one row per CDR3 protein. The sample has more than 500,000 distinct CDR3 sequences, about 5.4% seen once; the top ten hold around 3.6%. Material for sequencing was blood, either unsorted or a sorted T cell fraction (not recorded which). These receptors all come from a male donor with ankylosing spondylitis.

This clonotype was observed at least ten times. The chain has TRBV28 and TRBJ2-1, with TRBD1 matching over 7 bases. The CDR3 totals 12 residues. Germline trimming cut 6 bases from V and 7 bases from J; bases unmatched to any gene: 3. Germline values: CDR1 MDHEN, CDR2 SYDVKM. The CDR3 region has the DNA TGTGCCAGCAGAAAACAGGGGAATGAGCAGTTCTTC. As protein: CASRKQGNEQFF. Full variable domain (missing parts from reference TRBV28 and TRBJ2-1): DVKVTQSSRYLVKRTGEKVFLECVQDMDHENMFWYRQDPGLGLRLIYFSYDVKMKEKGDIPEGYSVSREKKERFSLILESASTNQTSMYLCASRKQGNEQFFGPGTRLTVL.

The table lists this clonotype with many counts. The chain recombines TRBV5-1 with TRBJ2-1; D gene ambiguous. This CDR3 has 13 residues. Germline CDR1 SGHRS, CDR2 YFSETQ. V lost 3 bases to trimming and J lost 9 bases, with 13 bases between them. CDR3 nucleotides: TGCGCCAGCAGCTCGTCGCATTTGGGTGAGCAGTTCTTC. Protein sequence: CASSSSHLGEQFF.

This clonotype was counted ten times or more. CDR3 protein: CASSVAPGGTEAFF. DNA for the CDR3: TGTGCCAGCAGCGTAGCTCCAGGCGGCACTGAAGCTTTCTTT. V is TRBV9 and J is TRBJ1-1; D gene ambiguous. This CDR3 spans 14 amino acids. The V and J ends lost 0 bases and 4 bases respectively, with 10 bases between them. In germline, CDR1 is SGDLS, CDR2 YYNGEE. The full variable domain, completed using reference TRBV9 and TRBJ1-1, is DSGVTQTPKHLITATGQRVTLRCSPRSGDLSVYWYQQSLDQGLQFLIQYYNGEERAKGNILERFSAQQFPDLHSELNLSSLELGDSALYFCASSVAPGGTEAFFGQGTRLTVV.

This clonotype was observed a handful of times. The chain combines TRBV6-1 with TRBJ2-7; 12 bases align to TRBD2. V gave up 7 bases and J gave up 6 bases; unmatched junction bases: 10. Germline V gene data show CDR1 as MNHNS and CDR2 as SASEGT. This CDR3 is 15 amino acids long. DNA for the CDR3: TGTGCCAGCACTAAGGGGAGACTAGCGGGAGCCGAGCAGTACTTC. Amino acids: CASTKGRLAGAEQYF.

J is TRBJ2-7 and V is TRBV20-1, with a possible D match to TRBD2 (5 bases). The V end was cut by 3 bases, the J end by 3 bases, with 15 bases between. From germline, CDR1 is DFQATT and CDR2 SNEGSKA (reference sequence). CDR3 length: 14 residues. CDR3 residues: CSARVRTSYYEQYF. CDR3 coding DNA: TGCAGTGCTAGGGTGCGGACTTCTTACTACGAGCAGTACTTC.

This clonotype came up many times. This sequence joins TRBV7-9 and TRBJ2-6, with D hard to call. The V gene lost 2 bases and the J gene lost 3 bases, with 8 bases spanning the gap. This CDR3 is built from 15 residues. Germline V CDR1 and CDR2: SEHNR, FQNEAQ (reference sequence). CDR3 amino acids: CASSLRGVGANVLTF. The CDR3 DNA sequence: TGTGCCAGCAGCTTACGTGGAGTTGGGGCCAACGTCCTGACTTTC.

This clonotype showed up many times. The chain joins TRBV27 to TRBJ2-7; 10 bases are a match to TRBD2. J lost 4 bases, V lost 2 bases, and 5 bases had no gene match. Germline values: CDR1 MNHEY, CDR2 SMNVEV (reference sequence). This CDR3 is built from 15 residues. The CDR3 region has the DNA TGTGCCAGCAGTTTAATGGGACTAGCGAGTTACGAGCAGTACTTC. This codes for CASSLMGLASYEQYF.

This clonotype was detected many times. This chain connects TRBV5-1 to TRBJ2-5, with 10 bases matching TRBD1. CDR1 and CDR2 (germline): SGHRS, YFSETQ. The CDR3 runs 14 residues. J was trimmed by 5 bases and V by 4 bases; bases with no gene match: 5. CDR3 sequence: CASSPGQGMETQYF. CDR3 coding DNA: TGCGCCAGCAGCCCGGGACAGGGGATGGAGACCCAGTACTTC.